These 30 T cell receptor beta chains originate from one sample sequenced in a study of T cell responses to AZD1222 COVID-19 vaccine. TCRdb keeps only in-frame clones here, not all; method: immunoSEQ multiplex PCR. The sample consists of over 100,000 clones, about 88% of them appearing once. The input for sequencing was peripheral blood, taken on day 0 of AZD1222 vaccination. These receptors all come from an adult in good health.

This chain connects TRBV6-2 or TRBV6-3 to TRBJ1-2; no definite D call. This CDR3 is 15 amino acids long. Trimming removed 0 bases at V and 5 bases at J, with 13 bases between. CDR1 and CDR2 from the germline V gene are MNHEY and SVGEGT. The CDR3 coding sequence is TGTGCCAGCAGTTACTCGACCCTAGCAACTTATGGCTACACCTTC. It yields the protein CASSYSTLATYGYTF.

V is TRBV30 and J is TRBJ1-3; no clear D. This CDR3 comprises 11 residues. V shed 5 bases and J shed 2 bases, with 4 bases lying between them. The germline gives CDR1 GTSNPN, CDR2 SVGIG (reference sequence). The CDR3 DNA sequence: TGTGCCTGGGGTCCTGGAAACACCATATATTTT. Its translation: CAWGPGNTIYF.

The chain combines TRBV6-5 with TRBJ1-1, with D possibly matching TRBD1 (5 bases). The CDR3 covers 14 residues. Germline V gene sequence: CDR1 MNHEY, CDR2 SVGAGI. V lost 3 bases, J lost 4 bases, and 12 bases lay in between. The CDR3 nucleotides are TGTGCCAGCAGTTATTATGGGACTGGCACTGAAGCTTTCTTT. Translation: CASSYYGTGTEAFF.

The chain employs TRBV2 and TRBJ2-1; maybe TRBD1 (5 bases). V lost 7 bases to trimming and J lost 3 bases, with 22 bases between them. The CDR3 sequence is 17 residues long. Germline V CDR1 and CDR2: SNHLY, FYNNEI. The CDR3 here is CASIPLLGQGRYNEQFF. The DNA of the CDR3 is TGTGCCAGCATCCCACTTCTCGGCCAGGGTCGCTACAATGAGCAGTTCTTC.

The rearrangement uses TRBV19 and TRBJ2-7; the D is unclear. V gave up 7 bases and J gave up 0 bases, with 13 bases separating them. The CDR3 covers 14 residues. Looked up from germline, CDR1 is LNHDA and CDR2 is SQIVND (reference sequence). CDR3 loop: CASTRTATSYEQYF. The DNA of the CDR3 is TGTGCCAGTACCAGGACGGCTACCTCCTACGAGCAGTACTTC. The variable domain in full, with the rest retrieved from reference TRBV19 and TRBJ2-7, is DGGITQSPKYLFRKEGQNVTLSCEQNLNHDAMYWYRQDPGQGLRLIYYSQIVNDFQKGDIAEGYSVSREKKESFPLTVTSAQKNPTAFYLCASTRTATSYEQYFGPGTRLTVT.

The V and J genes are TRBV5-1 and TRBJ1-3; TRBD1 agrees at 9 bases. The CDR3 loop spans 15 amino acids. Germline CDR1 and CDR2: SGHRS and YFSETQ. J was trimmed by 0 bases and V by 4 bases; bases with no gene match: 2. The CDR3 DNA is TGCGCCAGCAGCCAGACAGGGGGCTCTGGAAACACCATATATTTT. It translates to CASSQTGGSGNTIYF.

The sample holds one count of this clone. The gene calls are TRBV7-9 and TRBJ2-1, with TRBD2 identical over 9 bases. The CDR3 is 16 residues long. CDR1 is SEHNR, CDR2 FQNEAQ, per germline (reference sequence). V trimming: 0 bases; J trimming: 6 bases; junction bases outside the gene matches: 6. Here the CDR3 DNA reads TGTGCCAGCAGCTTAGCCAGGCTAGCGGGATTCAATGAGCAGTTCTTC. Amino acid sequence: CASSLARLAGFNEQFF. Supplemented by reference TRBV7-9 and TRBJ2-1, the full variable domain reads DTGVSQNPRHKITKRGQNVTFRCDPISEHNRLYWYRQTLGQGPEFLTYFQNEAQLEKSRLLSDRFSAERPKGSFSTLEIQRTEQGDSAMYLCASSLARLAGFNEQFFGPGTRLTVL.

The chain recombines TRBV7-9 with TRBJ2-2, with D perhaps matching TRBD1 (5 bases). From germline, CDR1 is SEHNR and CDR2 FQNEAQ (reference sequence). This CDR3 comprises 16 residues. V was shortened by 3 bases and J by 6 bases, with 17 bases between the two germline ends. CDR3 region: CASSFHRGVGAGELFF. The CDR3 DNA sequence: TGTGCCAGCAGCTTTCATAGGGGTGTGGGCGCCGGGGAGCTGTTTTTT.

The chain is built from TRBV6-5 and TRBJ1-4, with D tentatively TRBD1 (6 bases). The CDR3 has 13 residues. Germline assignment: CDR1 MNHEY and CDR2 SVGAGI. This CDR3 reads CGRRDTLGEKLFF. For the CDR3, the DNA is TGTGGTCGAAGGGACACTCTAGGGGAAAAACTGTTTTTT.

J is TRBJ1-4 and V is TRBV2, with D unresolved. Germline values: CDR1 SNHLY, CDR2 FYNNEI. V was cut by 6 bases and J by 3 bases, with 14 bases left in between. This CDR3 spans 15 amino acids. Written as DNA, the CDR3 is TGTGCCAGCAGCCGAGGCGAGAGGGCTAATGAAAAACTGTTTTTT. It yields the protein CASSRGERANEKLFF.

This chain links TRBV11-2 with TRBJ2-7; weak D call: TRBD2 (6 bases). The CDR3 is 13 amino acids. The V and J ends lost 3 bases and 6 bases respectively, with 12 bases between them. Per the germline V gene, CDR1 is SGHAT and CDR2 is FQNNGV. The CDR3 DNA reads TGTGCCAGCAGCTTCGGCAGTAGCGGCGAGCAGTACGTC. Translated: CASSFGSSGEQYV.

The chain is built from TRBV25-1 and TRBJ1-4; D perhaps matches TRBD1 (6 bases). Trimming removed 1 base at V and 5 bases at J, with 11 bases between. This CDR3 is 15 amino acids long. Germline CDR1 is MGHDK and CDR2 is SYGVNS. CDR3 sequence: CASSESRGLNEKLFF. The CDR3 DNA follows: TGTGCCAGCAGTGAATCACGGGGGCTAAATGAAAAACTGTTTTTT.

CDR3 sequence: CASSLASAGQHYEQYF. The CDR3 DNA reads TGCGCCAGCAGCTTGGCCTCTGCAGGGCAACACTACGAGCAGTACTTC. J is TRBJ2-7 and V is TRBV5-1; perhaps TRBD1 as D (5 bases). The CDR3 extends over 16 amino acids. Germline values: CDR1 SGHRS, CDR2 YFSETQ. With 0 bases removed from V and 3 bases from J, the gap between germline ends came to 16 bases.

The CDR3 nucleotides are TGCGCCAGCAGTGAGTCCCGGCCCTACGAGCAGTACGTC. It yields the protein CASSESRPYEQYV. The chain links TRBV10-2 to TRBJ2-7; D unclear. The V gene's germline CDR1 is WSHSY and CDR2 SAAADI. The CDR3 totals 13 residues. Deletions cut 0 bases from V and 2 bases from J, with 5 bases between.

The chain combines TRBV15 with TRBJ2-1; D gene unclear. V was trimmed by 1 base and J by 1 base, leaving 5 bases between them. From germline, CDR1 is LNHNV and CDR2 YYDKDF (reference sequence). This CDR3 contains 14 residues. The CDR3 here is CATSRGLSYNEQFF. DNA of the CDR3: TGTGCCACCAGCAGAGGTCTTTCCTACAATGAGCAGTTCTTC.

This chain connects TRBV9 to TRBJ1-3, with D unclear. The CDR3 length is 14 residues. Trimming left V 0 bases short and J 7 bases short, with 11 bases between. Germline V gene data show CDR1 as SGDLS and CDR2 as YYNGEE. Written as DNA, the CDR3 is TGTGCCAGCAGCGTAGAGCCCCATTGGAACACCATATATTTT. Protein: CASSVEPHWNTIYF.

This chain connects TRBV7-8 to TRBJ2-5; possible D gene TRBD1, 6 bases. Trimming left V 5 bases short and J 2 bases short, with 15 bases between. Germline values: CDR1 SGHVS, CDR2 FQNEAQ. CDR3 length: 15 amino acids. This CDR3 reads CASSQGRRGQETQYF. The CDR3 nucleotides read TGTGCCAGCAGCCAGGGGAGAAGGGGACAAGAGACCCAGTACTTC.

The J gene is TRBJ1-6, the V gene TRBV21-1. TRBV21-1 is listed as a pseudogene. The CDR3 covers 16 residues. The CDR3 reads CASSSLVRDGGFPLHF. The CDR3 bases are TGTGCCAGCAGCTCCCTAGTCCGGGACGGGGGCTTTCCCCTCCACTTT.

This clone appeared a single time. This chain links TRBV3-1 (or the pseudogene TRBV3-2) with TRBJ1-2, with a tentative D call TRBD1 (6 bases). The CDR3 is 14 residues long. The germline V gene has CDR1 LGHDT and CDR2 YNNKEL (reference sequence). V dropped 1 base and J dropped 7 bases, with 13 bases sitting between them. The CDR3 DNA is TGTGCCAGCAGCCAAGTTTTCAGGGGATCTGGCTACACCTTC. It specifies CASSQVFRGSGYTF.

CDR3 coding DNA: TGTGCCTGGAGTGCAAACAGGGGGCCCGTGAACGGCTACACCTTC. Protein product: CAWSANRGPVNGYTF. The chain carries TRBV30 and TRBJ1-2; 9 bases match TRBD1. Per germline, CDR1 GTSNPN and CDR2 SVGIG (reference sequence). Trimming at V came to 1 base and at J to 8 bases, leaving 11 bases not matched to a gene. There are 15 residues in the CDR3.

This chain uses TRBV2 with TRBJ2-7; 7 nucleotides line up with TRBD2. CDR1 is SNHLY and CDR2 is FYNNEI in the germline V gene. After removal of 9 bases from V and 2 bases from J, the junction contained 7 bases not matched to a gene. The CDR3 spans 13 residues. The CDR3 DNA follows: TGTGCCAGTTATCGGGACTATACCTACGAGCAGTACTTC. This encodes CASYRDYTYEQYF.

The V call is TRBV3-1 (or the pseudogene TRBV3-2), the J call TRBJ1-4, with 7 positions matching TRBD1. V dropped 4 bases and J dropped 10; count of bases not matched to a gene: 6. CDR3 length: 13 amino acids. CDR1 is LGHDT, CDR2 YNNKEL, per germline (reference sequence). DNA of the CDR3: TGTGCCAGCAGCCCCTTCGCAGGGGGAAAACTGTTTTTT. As protein: CASSPFAGGKLFF.

The chain is built from TRBV6-1 and TRBJ2-7; D may be TRBD1 (5 bases). This CDR3 is built from 15 residues. Germline V gene lookup returns CDR1 MNHNS and CDR2 SASEGT. V lost 2 bases and J 5 bases, leaving 16 bases between the germline ends. The CDR3 here is CASSELVRTQDEQYF. In DNA form, the CDR3 reads TGTGCCAGCAGTGAACTCGTGAGGACACAGGACGAGCAGTACTTC.

This chain links TRBV5-1 with TRBJ2-7; TRBD1 might be the D (6 bases). Germline CDR1 is SGHRS and CDR2 is YFSETQ. Trimming removed 3 bases at V and 1 base at J, with 8 bases between. This CDR3 region has 13 residues. The CDR3 sequence is CASSSDRSYEQYF. As DNA, the CDR3 is TGCGCCAGCAGCTCCGACAGGTCCTACGAGCAGTACTTC.

This chain joins TRBV4-1 and TRBJ1-1; D gene ambiguous. Germline CDR1 and CDR2: MGHRA and YSYEKL. Between the trimmed V and J ends, which lost 1 base and 11 bases, there was a span of 11 bases. This CDR3 has 12 amino acids. This CDR3 reads CASSQGNYRAFF. DNA of the CDR3: TGCGCCAGCAGCCAAGGGAACTACCGGGCTTTCTTT.

CDR3 in amino acids: CASSAGYTGELFF. CDR3 DNA: TGTGCCAGCAGCGCAGGGTACACCGGGGAGCTGTTTTTT. The genes are TRBV11-3 and TRBJ2-2, with a tentative D call TRBD1 (5 bases). CDR3 length equals 13 residues. V was pared by 5 bases and J by 3 bases, with 7 bases between. The germline V gene has CDR1 SGHNT and CDR2 YENEEA.

J is TRBJ1-1 and V is TRBV6-2 or TRBV6-3, with D unclear. The CDR3 contains 11 residues. Trimming took off 2 bases at V and 10 bases at J, with 8 bases between the two ends. Germline assignment: CDR1 MNHEY and CDR2 SVGEGT. CDR3 amino acids: CASSYPLGAFF. The CDR3 nucleotides are TGTGCCAGCAGTTACCCTTTGGGAGCTTTCTTT.

This clone is a singleton in its sample. The chain couples TRBV9 to TRBJ1-2; D might be TRBD1 (6 bases). The V end lost 3 bases, the J end lost 2 bases, and 17 bases lay between the germline ends. This CDR3 comprises 16 residues. Germline-derived CDR1 and CDR2 are SGDLS and YYNGEE. CDR3 protein: CASSGGALDRNYGYTF. CDR3 coding DNA: TGTGCCAGCAGCGGGGGGGCCCTCGACAGGAACTATGGCTACACCTTC. Based on the CDR3 plus reference TRBV9 and TRBJ1-2, the full variable domain is DSGVTQTPKHLITATGQRVTLRCSPRSGDLSVYWYQQSLDQGLQFLIQYYNGEERAKGNILERFSAQQFPDLHSELNLSSLELGDSALYFCASSGGALDRNYGYTFGSGTRLTVV.

J is TRBJ1-5 and V is TRBV7-9; D uncertain. The CDR3 is 16 residues long. Germline V lookup: CDR1 SEHNR, CDR2 FQNEAQ (reference sequence). Trimming took 2 bases from V and 4 from J, leaving 15 bases between them. For the CDR3, the DNA is TGTGCCAGCAGCTTATCGGCGGGCGGACCGAATCAGCCCCAGCATTTT. Its protein product is CASSLSAGGPNQPQHF.

V usage is TRBV13 and J usage is TRBJ1-1; D is unresolved. V shed 5 bases and J shed 6 bases, with 10 bases lying between them. This CDR3 has 12 amino acids. CDR1 is PRHDT, CDR2 FYEKMQ, per germline (reference sequence). Written as DNA, the CDR3 is TGTGCCAGCAGCCTATGGTGGTCTGAAGCTTTCTTT. It yields the protein CASSLWWSEAFF.